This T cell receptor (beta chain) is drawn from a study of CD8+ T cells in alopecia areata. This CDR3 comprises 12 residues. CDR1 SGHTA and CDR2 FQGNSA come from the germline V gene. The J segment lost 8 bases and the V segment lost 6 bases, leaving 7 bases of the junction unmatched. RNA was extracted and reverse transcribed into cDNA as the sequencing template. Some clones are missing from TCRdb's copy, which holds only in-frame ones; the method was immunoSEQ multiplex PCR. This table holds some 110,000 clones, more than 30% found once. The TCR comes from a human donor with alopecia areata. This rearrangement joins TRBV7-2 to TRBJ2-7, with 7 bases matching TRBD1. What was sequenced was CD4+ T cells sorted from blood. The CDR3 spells CASSSTGIKQYF. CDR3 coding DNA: TGTGCCAGCAGTTCGACAGGGATAAAGCAGTACTTC.